A selection of T cell receptor beta chains follows, all from one sample in a study of T cells in Graves' hyperthyroidism and ophthalmopathy. MiXCR, run by TCRdb on the multiplex PCR reads, gives a single entry per CDR3 protein. The sample lists under 600,000 distinct CDR3 sequences, roughly 15% occurring once. The specimen sequenced was blood. These receptors all come from a middle-aged woman with Graves' ophthalmopathy. Both conserved end residues are trimmed from each CDR3. Each record gives: J gene, V gene, clone size, CDR3 protein. A clone size is listed for some rows: how often the clone was seen (once, few, many), or a class if it is expanded.

TRBJ2-2,TRBV6-1,.,ASSGPGTGATGELF
TRBJ1-1,TRBV3-1,many,ASSPRQGEAF
TRBJ1-1,TRBV2,.,ASSEAGAGVATEAF
TRBJ1-4,TRBV2,many,ASSGGRTGDNEKLF
TRBJ2-4,TRBV19,.,ASSIVVTQAKNIQY
TRBJ1-1,TRBV3-1,many,ASSHRERASEAF
TRBJ2-1,TRBV7-9,many,ASSSLAGPLLNEQF
TRBJ2-1,TRBV12-3/TRBV12-4,many,ASRHDRAQVQF
TRBJ2-1,TRBV20-1,many,SASKAGARYNEQF
TRBJ2-1,TRBV6-5,.,ASSLGASGTPRDNEQF
TRBJ2-7,TRBV6-1,many,ASSSSLGQGNYEQY
TRBJ1-3,TRBV28,many,ASTPSGSSSGNTIY
TRBJ2-5,TRBV4-2,.,ASSQGGIAGGLIRETQY
TRBJ1-2,TRBV2,.,ASSTQGVGGYT
TRBJ1-2,TRBV27,.,ASGTGTNYGYT
TRBJ2-7,TRBV4-1,few,ASSLGIGHYEQY
TRBJ2-7,TRBV19,.,ASSIGGIYEQY
TRBJ1-2,TRBV5-1,many,ASSSTGQGYT
TRBJ2-2,TRBV9,.,ASSPDPGLAMVGELF
TRBJ2-7,TRBV7-9,once,ASSLRTIGEQY
TRBJ1-6,TRBV3-1,many,ASSQEVRASPLH
TRBJ2-7,TRBV6-1,.,ASSYSRVYEQY
TRBJ2-1,TRBV20-1,many,SASRDGGF
TRBJ2-7,TRBV6-1,.,ASSFSGGLYEQY
TRBJ2-4,TRBV30,many,AWIPGDRENIQY
TRBJ2-4,TRBV4-2,.,ASSQGEGEHIQY
TRBJ2-7,TRBV6-1,few,ASSSGDSSYEQY
TRBJ1-1,TRBV19,.,ASSINRGRTEAF
TRBJ2-5,TRBV28,many,ASSLYRLQETQY
TRBJ2-1,TRBV7-2,many,ASSLGLAVYNEQF
TRBJ2-1,TRBV2,many,ASSVVLYNEQF
TRBJ2-2,TRBV6-1,many,ASSEENLAGAVTGELF
TRBJ2-7,TRBV20-1,.,SAQLRGYSYEQY
TRBJ2-1,TRBV3-1,many,ASSQGSGSNEQF
TRBJ2-1,TRBV7-9,many,ASSNPLGTGSYNEQF
TRBJ2-1,TRBV3-1,.,ASSPTRGLATSSYNEQF
TRBJ2-2,TRBV30,.,AWSVTGRGMFFGELF